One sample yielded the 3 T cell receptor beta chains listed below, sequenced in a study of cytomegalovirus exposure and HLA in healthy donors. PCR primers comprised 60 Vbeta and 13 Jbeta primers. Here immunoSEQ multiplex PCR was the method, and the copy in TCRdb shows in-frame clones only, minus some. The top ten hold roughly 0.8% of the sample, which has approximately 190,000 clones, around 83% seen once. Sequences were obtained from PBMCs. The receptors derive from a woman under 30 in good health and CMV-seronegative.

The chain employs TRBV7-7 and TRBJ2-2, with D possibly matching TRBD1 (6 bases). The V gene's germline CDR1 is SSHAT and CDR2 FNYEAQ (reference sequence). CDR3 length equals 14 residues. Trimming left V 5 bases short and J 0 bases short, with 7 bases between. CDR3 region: CASSDRPNTGELFF. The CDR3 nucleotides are TGTGCCAGCAGCGACAGGCCGAACACCGGGGAGCTGTTTTTT.

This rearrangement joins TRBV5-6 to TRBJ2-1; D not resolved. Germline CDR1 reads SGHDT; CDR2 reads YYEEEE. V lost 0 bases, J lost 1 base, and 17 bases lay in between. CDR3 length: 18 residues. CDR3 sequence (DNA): TGTGCCAGCAGCTTGGGGCGGCTAATGGATTGGTCCTACAATGAGCAGTTCTTC. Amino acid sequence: CASSLGRLMDWSYNEQFF.

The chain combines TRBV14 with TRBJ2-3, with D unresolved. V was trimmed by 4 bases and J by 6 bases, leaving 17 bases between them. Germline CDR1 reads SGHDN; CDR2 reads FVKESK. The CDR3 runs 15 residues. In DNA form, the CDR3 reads TGTGCCAGCAGCCCCGGAAGACCTCAGGTCGATACGCAGTATTTT. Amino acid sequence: CASSPGRPQVDTQYF.